Below are 20 T cell receptor beta chains sequenced from a single sample in a study of blood T cell repertoires in COVID-19. The data were produced by immunoSEQ multiplex PCR, yet TCRdb's version contains in-frame clones alone and is incomplete. The sample yields 200,000 to 250,000 clones, approximately 80% seen once. The sequenced sample was PBMCs or T cells enriched from blood (not recorded which). The source is a man aged 35 to 55 who had recovered from COVID-19.

The gene calls are TRBV7-2 and TRBJ2-5, with D uncertain. The CDR3 length is 13 residues. Trimming shortened V by 5 bases and J by 1 base, and 8 bases separated the two germline ends. Germline V gene lookup returns CDR1 SGHTA and CDR2 FQGNSA. The CDR3 DNA reads as TGTGCCAGCAGCCCTGAACTCCAAGAGACCCAGTACTTC. Translated, it gives CASSPELQETQYF. The full variable domain, completed using reference TRBV7-2 and TRBJ2-5, is GAGVSQSPSNKVTEKGKDVELRCDPISGHTALYWYRQSLGQGLEFLIYFQGNSAPDKSGLPSDRFSAERTGGSVSTLTIQRTQQEDSAVYLCASSPELQETQYFGPGTRLLVL.

The count of this clone is one. The CDR3 nucleotides are TGTGCCAGCAGCCAGCCAGGGGCTGGTAACACTGAAGCTTTCTTT. This sequence encodes CASSQPGAGNTEAFF. The genes are TRBV7-3 and TRBJ1-1; maybe TRBD1 (6 bases). The CDR3 extends over 15 amino acids. Trimming cost V 5 bases and J 2 bases, with 15 bases left between them. Germline V gene lookup returns CDR1 SGHTA and CDR2 FQGTGA.

The chain joins TRBV30 to TRBJ1-2; tentative D call: TRBD1 (5 bases). From germline, CDR1 is GTSNPN and CDR2 SVGIG (reference sequence). The CDR3 loop spans 13 amino acids. Trimming shortened V by 5 bases and J by 4 bases, and 14 bases separated the two germline ends. Written as DNA, the CDR3 is TGTGCCTGGCAGACAGCCGCCTTCTATGGCTACACCTTC. This gives the protein CAWQTAAFYGYTF.

The chain has TRBV4-1 and TRBJ2-7, with 11 bases fitting TRBD1. CDR1 is MGHRA, CDR2 YSYEKL, per germline. The CDR3 contains 15 residues. V trimming: 5 bases; J trimming: 5 bases; junction bases outside the gene matches: 8. The CDR3 reads CASSYQGQGVDEQYF. Written as DNA, the CDR3 is TGCGCCAGCAGCTACCAGGGACAGGGGGTAGACGAGCAGTACTTC.

V and J are TRBV7-9 and TRBJ1-5, with 9 bases identical to TRBD1. Germline V CDR1 and CDR2: SEHNR, FQNEAQ (reference sequence). Trimming cost V 6 bases and J 3 bases; bases outside gene matches: 3. The CDR3 runs to 14 residues. The CDR3 loop is CASRQQGANQPQHF. CDR3 in DNA: TGTGCCAGCAGGCAACAGGGGGCCAATCAGCCCCAGCATTTT.

The CDR3 loop reads CASSQPGLKYNEQFF. In nucleotides, the CDR3 is TGCGCCAGCAGCCAGCCGGGACTGAAATACAATGAGCAGTTCTTC. The chain combines TRBV5-1 with TRBJ2-1, with D maybe TRBD2 (6 bases). CDR3 length: 15 residues. From germline, CDR1 is SGHRS and CDR2 YFSETQ. V was clipped by 4 bases and J by 4 bases, with 15 bases between them.

The rearrangement uses TRBV5-4 and TRBJ2-3; 11 bases are shared with TRBD2. CDR1 is SGHNT, CDR2 YYREEE, per germline (reference sequence). The CDR3 extends over 17 amino acids. The junction had 8 bases not matched to a gene; V was cut back by 1 base and J by 4 bases. In nucleotides, the CDR3 is TGTGCCAGCAGCTTGAAGATGACTAGCGGGGTGGCAGATACGCAGTATTTT. It translates to CASSLKMTSGVADTQYF.

As concerns this clone: Within the sample, other DNA sequences also encode this same CDR3. The V call is TRBV18, the J call TRBJ1-5; the D is unclear. Trimming removed 2 bases from V and 0 bases from J, with 5 bases in between. CDR3 length: 14 residues. CDR1 and CDR2 (germline): KGHSH, LQKENI. CDR3 DNA sequence: TGTGCCAGCTCACCAAGCAATAGCAATCAGCCCCAGCATTTT. This gives the protein CASSPSNSNQPQHF.

V and J are TRBV2 and TRBJ2-5, with D perhaps matching TRBD2 (5 bases). Trimming took off 6 bases at V and 2 bases at J, with 16 bases between the two ends. CDR1 is SNHLY and CDR2 is FYNNEI in the germline V gene. CDR3 length: 15 residues. The CDR3 nucleotides are TGTGCCAGCAGCGAAACGACTACCCCACAAGAGACCCAGTACTTC. This codes for CASSETTTPQETQYF.

The chain joins TRBV4-2 to TRBJ2-3; 9 bases are shared with TRBD2. The germline V gene encodes CDR1 LGHNA and CDR2 YNFKEQ. The CDR3 totals 15 residues. Trimming took 0 bases from V and 5 from J; bases not matched to a gene: 3. The CDR3 nucleotides are TGTGCCAGCAGCCAAGATACTAGCGGGCGAGATACGCAGTATTTT. Translating it yields CASSQDTSGRDTQYF.

The J gene is TRBJ2-1, the V gene TRBV4-1; 9 bases map to TRBD2. Germline V CDR1 and CDR2: MGHRA, YSYEKL. J lost 5 bases, V lost 5 bases, and 7 bases had no gene match. CDR3 length equals 15 residues. The CDR3 protein is CASSSRLAENNEQFF. The CDR3 nucleotides read TGCGCCAGCAGCTCCCGACTAGCGGAGAACAATGAGCAGTTCTTC.

The V gene is TRBV15, the J gene TRBJ1-4; no firm D call. Germline V gene lookup returns CDR1 LNHNV and CDR2 YYDKDF (reference sequence). Trimming took 5 bases from V and 0 from J, leaving 4 bases between them. The CDR3 has 13 amino acids. The CDR3 sequence: CATSRTTNEKLFF. Written as DNA, the CDR3 is TGTGCCACCAGCCGTACAACTAATGAAAAACTGTTTTTT. Based on the CDR3 plus reference TRBV15 and TRBJ1-4, the full variable domain is DAMVIQNPRYQVTQFGKPVTLSCSQTLNHNVMYWYQQKSSQAPKLLFHYYDKDFNNEADTPDNFQSRRPNTSFCFLDIRSPGLGDTAMYLCATSRTTNEKLFFGSGTQLSVL.

The V call is TRBV18, the J call TRBJ2-6; TRBD1 aligns across 8 bases. The V gene end was trimmed by 3 bases and the J gene end by 4 bases; junction bases not matched to a gene: 5. The length of the CDR3 is 16 residues. Germline-derived CDR1 and CDR2 are KGHSH and LQKENI. The CDR3 nucleotides are TGTGCCAGCTCACCGCAGGGGGCGATCGGGGCCAACGTCCTGACTTTC. Encoded protein: CASSPQGAIGANVLTF.

This chain links TRBV28 with TRBJ2-5; the match to TRBD2 covers 7 bases. The junction had 17 bases not matched to a gene; V was cut back by 7 bases and J by 6 bases. This CDR3 contains 16 residues. Germline CDR1 MDHEN, CDR2 SYDVKM. As DNA, the CDR3 is TGTGCCAGCACCTCGTGGGGGGGGAAGGGACCCAAGACCCAGTACTTC. Translating gives CASTSWGGKGPKTQYF.

V usage is TRBV4-2 and J usage is TRBJ2-7, with TRBD2 matching 7 bases. Per germline, CDR1 LGHNA and CDR2 YNFKEQ. The CDR3 totals 15 residues. The V segment lost 4 bases and the J segment 0 bases; nucleotides outside the gene matches: 6. CDR3 sequence: CASSREGLPSYEQYF. The CDR3 DNA sequence: TGTGCCAGCAGCCGGGAGGGCCTCCCCTCCTACGAGCAGTACTTC.

The chain uses TRBV27 and TRBJ1-6; unclear D gene. V was clipped by 3 bases and J by 0 bases, with 6 bases between them. Germline CDR1 reads MNHEY; CDR2 reads SMNVEV (reference sequence). CDR3 length: 15 amino acids. CDR3 coding DNA: TGTGCCAGCAGTTTGAGCGGCTCCTATAATTCACCCCTCCACTTT. This codes for CASSLSGSYNSPLHF.

This chain links TRBV7-9 with TRBJ1-2; possible D gene TRBD1, 6 bases. Between the trimmed V and J ends, which lost 0 bases and 2 bases, there was a span of 10 bases. The CDR3 contains 15 residues. CDR1 and CDR2 from the germline V gene are SEHNR and FQNEAQ (reference sequence). The CDR3 reads CASSLAGAQNYGYTF. In nucleotides, the CDR3 is TGTGCCAGCAGCTTAGCGGGGGCTCAAAACTATGGCTACACCTTC. Supplemented by reference TRBV7-9 and TRBJ1-2, the full variable domain reads DTGVSQNPRHKITKRGQNVTFRCDPISEHNRLYWYRQTLGQGPEFLTYFQNEAQLEKSRLLSDRFSAERPKGSFSTLEIQRTEQGDSAMYLCASSLAGAQNYGYTFGSGTRLTVV.

V is TRBV5-5 and J is TRBJ1-1; 9 nucleotides align to TRBD1. The junction had 7 bases not matched to a gene; V was cut back by 2 bases and J by 5 bases. CDR3 length: 15 amino acids. Per the germline V gene, CDR1 is SGHKS and CDR2 is YYEKEE (reference sequence). CDR3 bases: TGTGCCAGCAGCTTCGACAGGGGGGGAAGGACTGAAGCTTTCTTT. Translating it yields CASSFDRGGRTEAFF.

The chain carries TRBV2 and TRBJ2-5; 7 nucleotides agree with TRBD1. V was clipped by 7 bases and J by 4 bases; unmatched bases: 12. This CDR3 contains 15 residues. The germline gives CDR1 SNHLY, CDR2 FYNNEI. CDR3 DNA: TGTGCCAGCACCAGACAGACCGGGACAGTAGAGACCCAGTACTTC. Translated, it gives CASTRQTGTVETQYF.

This clone was detected once. The chain employs TRBV6-5 and TRBJ1-5, with 8 bases lining up with TRBD1. The CDR3 is 15 amino acids. J lost 3 bases, V lost 6 bases, and 7 bases had no gene match. The germline V gene encodes CDR1 MNHEY and CDR2 SVGAGI. CDR3 in amino acids: CASSLTGQANQPQHF. The CDR3 bases are TGTGCCAGCAGCCTTACGGGACAGGCCAATCAGCCCCAGCATTTT.